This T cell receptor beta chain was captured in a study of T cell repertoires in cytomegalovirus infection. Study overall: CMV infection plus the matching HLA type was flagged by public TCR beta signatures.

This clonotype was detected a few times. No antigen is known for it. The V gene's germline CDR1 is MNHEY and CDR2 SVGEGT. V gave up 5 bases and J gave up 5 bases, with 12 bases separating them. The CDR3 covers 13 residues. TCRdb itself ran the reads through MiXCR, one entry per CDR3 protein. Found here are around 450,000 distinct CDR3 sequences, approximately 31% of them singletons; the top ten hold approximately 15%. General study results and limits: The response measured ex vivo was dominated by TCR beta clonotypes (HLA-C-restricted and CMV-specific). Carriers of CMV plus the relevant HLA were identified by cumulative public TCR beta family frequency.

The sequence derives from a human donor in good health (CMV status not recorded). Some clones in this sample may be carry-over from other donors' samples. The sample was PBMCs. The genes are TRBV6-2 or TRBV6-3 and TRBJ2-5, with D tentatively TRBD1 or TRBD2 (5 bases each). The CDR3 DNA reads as TGTGCCAGCAGTAAGCTGGGGGACGAGACCCAGTACTTC. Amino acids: CASSKLGDETQYF.